One and the same sample provided the 23 T cell receptor beta chains below, sequenced in a study of blood T cell repertoires in COVID-19. TCRdb keeps only in-frame clones here, not all; method: immunoSEQ multiplex PCR. The table includes about 170,000 clones, approximately 81% detected once. Sequenced input: peripheral blood. The receptors come from a woman aged 70-85 years with COVID-19, enrolled during active disease.

This clone was detected once. The chain couples TRBV28 to TRBJ1-1; maybe TRBD1 (6 bases). CDR3 length: 15 amino acids. V lost 6 bases to trimming and J lost 4 bases, with 18 bases between them. The germline V gene encodes CDR1 MDHEN and CDR2 SYDVKM. CDR3 in amino acids: CASSPSTGPFTEAFF. In DNA, the CDR3 is TGTGCCAGCAGCCCTTCCACAGGGCCTTTCACTGAAGCTTTCTTT. The variable domain in full, completed from reference TRBV28 and TRBJ1-1, reads DVKVTQSSRYLVKRTGEKVFLECVQDMDHENMFWYRQDPGLGLRLIYFSYDVKMKEKGDIPEGYSVSREKKERFSLILESASTNQTSMYLCASSPSTGPFTEAFFGQGTRLTVV.

This chain connects TRBV2 to TRBJ1-1, with D perhaps TRBD1 (5 bases). Germline-derived CDR1 and CDR2 are SNHLY and FYNNEI. The CDR3 totals 13 residues. Trimming took off 8 bases at V and 4 bases at J, with 14 bases between the two ends. CDR3 protein: CASSDYGGTEAFF. CDR3 DNA sequence: TGTGCCAGCTCAGACTACGGGGGCACTGAAGCTTTCTTT. Complete variable domain (other parts from reference TRBV2 and TRBJ1-1): EPEVTQTPSHQVTQMGQEVILRCVPISNHLYFYWYRQILGQKVEFLVSFYNNEISEKSEIFDDQFSVERPDGSNFTLKIRSTKLEDSAMYFCASSDYGGTEAFFGQGTRLTVV.

The V and J genes are TRBV12-3 or TRBV12-4 and TRBJ2-2; TRBD2 matches at 8 bases. Unmatched junction bases numbered 7, after V lost 6 bases and J lost 10 bases. The CDR3 spans 13 residues. The CDR3: CASSKRESVELFF. The CDR3 nucleotides are TGTGCCAGCAGCAAGCGGGAGAGCGTGGAGCTGTTTTTT.

The V and J genes are TRBV6-5 and TRBJ2-3; D might be TRBD1 (6 bases). The CDR3 contains 11 residues. V was shortened by 4 bases and J by 13 bases, with 12 bases between the two germline ends. CDR1 and CDR2 (germline): MNHEY, SVGAGI. Written as DNA, the CDR3 is TGTGCCAGCAGTTCAAGAGGGGGAGAGTATTTT. It codes for CASSSRGGEYF.

The chain joins TRBV7-8 to TRBJ1-2; 12 bases agree with TRBD1. V dropped 4 bases and J dropped 6; count of bases not matched to a gene: 12. CDR3 length: 17 residues. CDR1 is SGHVS, CDR2 FQNEAQ, per germline. This CDR3 is CASSSPGTGGAGHGYTF. CDR3 nucleotide sequence: TGTGCCAGCAGCTCCCCCGGGACAGGGGGCGCAGGTCATGGCTACACCTTC.

The CDR3 region is CASSRDRATGELFF. For the CDR3, the DNA is TGTGCCAGTAGTAGGGACAGGGCCACCGGGGAGCTGTTTTTT. This chain links TRBV19 with TRBJ2-2; 9 nucleotides line up with TRBD1. J was trimmed by 4 bases and V by 4 bases; bases with no gene match: 1. Germline CDR1 LNHDA, CDR2 SQIVND (reference sequence). CDR3 size: 14 residues.

This sequence joins TRBV7-2 and TRBJ2-2; perhaps TRBD1 as D (5 bases). V was pared by 1 base and J by 4 bases, with 7 bases between. The V gene's germline CDR1 is SGHTA and CDR2 FQGNSA. CDR3 length: 14 amino acids. In DNA form, the CDR3 reads TGTGCCAGCAGCTTAGGGGGCATCACCGGGGAGCTGTTTTTT. It specifies CASSLGGITGELFF.

V usage is TRBV20-1 and J usage is TRBJ1-1; D is unclear. Germline assignment: CDR1 DFQATT and CDR2 SNEGSKA (reference sequence). V was pared by 7 bases and J by 4 bases, with 4 bases between. CDR3 length equals 9 residues. Here the CDR3 DNA reads TGCAGTGTGGCCACTGAAGCTTTCTTT. It translates to CSVATEAFF.

The chain uses TRBV30 and TRBJ1-1; no definite D call. CDR3 length equals 17 residues. V was cut by 3 bases and J by 1 base, with 21 bases left in between. Germline V gene data show CDR1 as GTSNPN and CDR2 as SVGIG (reference sequence). CDR3 sequence reads: CAWRFTPLYRQNTEAFF. DNA of the CDR3: TGTGCCTGGAGATTTACCCCCCTTTACCGACAGAACACTGAAGCTTTCTTT.

This chain uses TRBV3-1 (or the pseudogene TRBV3-2) with TRBJ2-5; 13 nucleotides align to TRBD2. Per germline, CDR1 LGHDT and CDR2 YNNKEL (reference sequence). CDR3 length equals 18 residues. With 3 bases clipped from V and 0 bases from J, the junction kept 7 bases outside the gene matches. This CDR3 reads CASSHSALAGGYQETQYF. The CDR3 DNA follows: TGTGCCAGCAGCCACTCGGCACTAGCGGGGGGGTACCAAGAGACCCAGTACTTC.

Only one count was recorded for this clone. V and J are TRBV18 and TRBJ2-5; a possible D gene is TRBD2 (6 bases). The ends were cut back, 2 bases at V and 1 base at J, with 11 bases in the middle. This CDR3 spans 15 amino acids. CDR1 is KGHSH and CDR2 is LQKENI in the germline V gene. The CDR3 sequence: CASSPTMGGQETQYF. In DNA form, the CDR3 reads TGTGCCAGCTCACCAACGATGGGAGGCCAAGAGACCCAGTACTTC.

This sequence joins TRBV13 and TRBJ2-6; the match to TRBD1 covers 7 bases. The germline V gene encodes CDR1 PRHDT and CDR2 FYEKMQ (reference sequence). This CDR3 comprises 16 residues. V trimming: 4 bases; J trimming: 3 bases; junction bases outside the gene matches: 6. The CDR3 bases are TGTGCCAGCAGCTCCCGACCAGGGGGTGGGGCCAACGTCCTGACTTTC. Its translation: CASSSRPGGGANVLTF.

This rearrangement joins TRBV4-2 to TRBJ2-3; TRBD2 might be the D (5 bases). CDR1 is LGHNA and CDR2 is YNFKEQ in the germline V gene. Trimming removed 1 base from V and 4 bases from J, with 15 bases in between. This CDR3 has 16 residues. The CDR3 DNA reads TGTGCCAGCAGCCAAGTTAGCGTGAGGGCCGCAGATACGCAGTATTTT. It yields the protein CASSQVSVRAADTQYF.

The V and J genes are TRBV30 and TRBJ1-2, with D perhaps TRBD1 (6 bases). V lost 1 base, J lost 3 bases, and 12 bases lay in between. The CDR3 is 14 residues long. The germline V gene encodes CDR1 GTSNPN and CDR2 SVGIG (reference sequence). The CDR3 reads CAWSGGQSYYGYTF. The CDR3 DNA sequence: TGTGCCTGGAGTGGCGGACAGTCCTACTATGGCTACACCTTC.

The chain links TRBV27 to TRBJ1-2, with 7 bases fitting TRBD1. The V and J ends lost 10 bases and 8 bases, in that order; junction bases with no gene match: 13. The CDR3 covers 13 residues. CDR1 and CDR2 (germline): MNHEY, SMNVEV (reference sequence). CDR3 DNA: TGTGCCACCCGGAGAACAGGGGAGAGGGGCTACACCTTC. Protein sequence: CATRRTGERGYTF.

This clone was observed a handful of times. The chain is built from TRBV5-1 and TRBJ1-2; TRBD1 matches 7 bases. Unmatched junction bases numbered 6, after V lost 5 bases and J lost 2 bases. The CDR3 length is 14 residues. The V gene's germline CDR1 is SGHRS and CDR2 YFSETQ. The CDR3 reads CASSEGGLNYGYTF. The CDR3 DNA follows: TGCGCCAGCAGTGAAGGGGGCCTCAACTATGGCTACACCTTC.

The rearrangement links TRBV2 to TRBJ2-7, with 16 positions matching TRBD2. The V gene's germline CDR1 is SNHLY and CDR2 FYNNEI. This CDR3 comprises 17 residues. The V segment lost 6 bases and the J segment 2 bases; nucleotides outside the gene matches: 7. This chain's CDR3 is CASSMGLAGGPTYEQYF. The CDR3 DNA is TGTGCCAGCAGCATGGGACTAGCGGGAGGGCCTACCTACGAGCAGTACTTC.

J is TRBJ2-7 and V is TRBV28, with a possible D match to TRBD1 (6 bases). V lost 7 bases and J 6 bases, leaving 19 bases between the germline ends. The CDR3 is 14 residues long. Looked up from germline, CDR1 is MDHEN and CDR2 is SYDVKM. The CDR3 region is CASTPGGAVGEQYF. The CDR3 bases are TGTGCCAGCACCCCTGGGGGCGCGGTCGGCGAGCAGTACTTC.

J is TRBJ2-1 and V is TRBV5-1; 11 nucleotides align to TRBD2. Trimming took 4 bases from V and 3 from J; bases not matched to a gene: 6. Germline CDR1 reads SGHRS; CDR2 reads YFSETQ. The CDR3 covers 16 residues. CDR3 bases: TGCGCCAGCAGCACGTCCGGGACTAGCGGCTACAATGAGCAGTTCTTC. Translating gives CASSTSGTSGYNEQFF. Looking up the rest from reference TRBV5-1 and TRBJ2-1 gives the full variable domain: KAGVTQTPRYLIKTRGQQVTLSCSPISGHRSVSWYQQTPGQGLQFLFEYFSETQRNKGNFPGRFSGRQFSNSRSEMNVSTLELGDSALYLCASSTSGTSGYNEQFFGPGTRLTVL.

The rearrangement uses TRBV6-5 and TRBJ1-6; D gene unclear. CDR1 MNHEY and CDR2 SVGAGI come from the germline V gene. CDR3 size: 16 residues. Deletions cut 0 bases from V and 7 bases from J, with 13 bases between. CDR3 bases: TGTGCCAGCAGTTACTCGTCAGGCGGGTCCAATTCACCCCTCCACTTT. This translates into CASSYSSGGSNSPLHF.

V usage is TRBV11-2 and J usage is TRBJ1-1; the match to TRBD1 covers 7 bases. The CDR3 loop spans 14 amino acids. Germline CDR1 SGHAT, CDR2 FQNNGV. The V segment lost 6 bases and the J segment 8 bases; nucleotides outside the gene matches: 12. DNA for the CDR3: TGTGCCAGCAGATTTGACAGGGTGTCGGGGGAAGCTTTCTTT. Translated: CASRFDRVSGEAFF.

The chain uses TRBV24-1 and TRBJ2-1, with D possibly TRBD2 on 6 matching bases. This CDR3 is 16 amino acids long. Germline-derived CDR1 and CDR2 are KGHDR and SFDVKD. Trimming stripped 5 bases from V and 0 bases from J, with 13 bases between. The chain's CDR3 is CATSVLATSSYNEQFF. CDR3 nucleotide sequence: TGTGCCACCAGTGTATTAGCGACTAGCTCCTACAATGAGCAGTTCTTC.

This chain joins TRBV5-5 and TRBJ1-5, with 10 bases lining up with TRBD1. J gave up 5 bases and V 5 bases, and 7 bases lay outside the gene matches. This CDR3 contains 15 residues. CDR1 and CDR2 from the germline V gene are SGHKS and YYEKEE (reference sequence). Here the CDR3 reads CASRRTGTGDQPQHF. The CDR3 DNA reads as TGTGCCAGCAGGAGAACCGGGACAGGGGATCAGCCCCAGCATTTT.